What follows are 32 T cell receptor beta chains derived from one specimen sequenced in a study of cytomegalovirus exposure and HLA in healthy donors. In the PCR, 60 Vbeta and 13 Jbeta primers were used. Assay: immunoSEQ multiplex PCR; the TCRdb copy retains only in-frame clones and omits some. The sample includes 100,000 to 150,000 clones, roughly four fifths of them seen just once. The sample was PBMCs. These receptor sequences come from a woman aged 40-49 years in good health and CMV-seropositive.

The V call is TRBV2, the J call TRBJ1-2; possibly TRBD1 for D (5 bases). The CDR3 spans 14 residues. Per germline, CDR1 SNHLY and CDR2 FYNNEI. V was pared by 6 bases and J by 2 bases, with 13 bases between. The CDR3 here is CASRAGGGNYGYTF. The CDR3 nucleotides read TGTGCCAGCAGGGCCGGGGGGGGAAACTATGGCTACACCTTC.

The chain joins TRBV4-1 to TRBJ1-5; tentatively, D is TRBD1 (6 bases). CDR3 length: 15 amino acids. The germline CDR1 and CDR2 sequences are MGHRA and YSYEKL. V lost 0 bases and J lost 6, with 12 bases in between. The CDR3, as DNA: TGCGCCAGCAGCCAAGATCCAGGGGAAGGTCAGCCCCAGCATTTT. It yields the protein CASSQDPGEGQPQHF.

V gene TRBV27 combines with J gene TRBJ2-1, with 7 bases identical to TRBD2. The V and J ends lost 5 bases and 2 bases, in that order; junction bases with no gene match: 12. The CDR3 extends over 17 amino acids. Per the germline V gene, CDR1 is MNHEY and CDR2 is SMNVEV (reference sequence). Here the CDR3 DNA reads TGTGCCAGCAGTCCGCCCGGCGGGAGCATCACCTACAATGAGCAGTTCTTC. Its translation is CASSPPGGSITYNEQFF.

This clone was observed a few times. The rearrangement joins TRBV21-1 to TRBJ2-3; the table assigns TRBD2, which was not confirmed against the DNA. TRBV21-1 has pseudogene status. The CDR3 runs to 19 residues. CDR3 DNA: TGTGCCAGCAGCAAAGTCCCCGGGCTAGCGGGAGCCTACACAGATACGCAGTATTTT. Amino acid sequence: CASSKVPGLAGAYTDTQYF.

The sample holds a few counts of this clone. V is TRBV5-1 and J is TRBJ1-1; 9 nucleotides match TRBD1. The germline V gene has CDR1 SGHRS and CDR2 YFSETQ. CDR3 size: 19 residues. Unmatched junction bases numbered 20, after V lost 4 bases and J lost 4 bases. This CDR3 is CASSKLNLIPGQGSTEAFF. The CDR3 DNA follows: TGCGCCAGCAGCAAACTAAACCTAATCCCGGGACAGGGCTCCACTGAAGCTTTCTTT.

V and J are TRBV5-1 and TRBJ1-3, with TRBD1 matching over 11 bases. With V trimmed by 4 bases and J by 3 bases, 6 bases remained unmatched. This CDR3 region has 16 residues. Germline-derived CDR1 and CDR2 are SGHRS and YFSETQ. The CDR3 DNA reads as TGCGCCAGCAGCATCGGACAGGGGGCAATTGGAAACACCATATATTTT. Encoded protein: CASSIGQGAIGNTIYF.

In its sample, this clone was seen a few times. This CDR3 is CASSSEQGLQETQYF. CDR3 nucleotide sequence: TGTGCCAGCAGCTCCGAACAGGGGCTTCAAGAGACCCAGTACTTC. The chain couples TRBV7-9 to TRBJ2-5; 7 nucleotides align to TRBD1. The germline CDR1 and CDR2 sequences are SEHNR and FQNEAQ (reference sequence). This CDR3 spans 15 amino acids. V lost 4 bases to trimming and J lost 2 bases; unmatched junction nucleotides: 7.

The chain joins TRBV6-5 to TRBJ2-7; TRBD2 is a possible D gene (6 bases). The CDR3 covers 13 residues. V was shortened by 4 bases and J by 3 bases, with 10 bases between the two germline ends. Germline V gene sequence: CDR1 MNHEY, CDR2 SVGAGI. CDR3 in amino acids: CASSLAGNYEQYF. The CDR3 bases are TGTGCCAGCAGTTTGGCGGGAAACTACGAGCAGTACTTC.

The rearrangement uses TRBV10-1 and TRBJ1-5; D is unresolved. The ends were cut back, 3 bases at V and 9 bases at J, with 12 bases in the middle. CDR1 WNHNN and CDR2 SYGVQD come from the germline V gene (reference sequence). The CDR3 extends over 13 amino acids. Here the CDR3 DNA reads TGCGCCAGCAGTGATTCCGGCGGCCCGCCCCAGCATTTT. Residues: CASSDSGGPPQHF.

The rearrangement joins TRBV11-2 to TRBJ1-2; 9 bases agree with TRBD1. Germline lookup yields CDR1 SGHAT and CDR2 FQNNGV. The CDR3 spans 15 residues. J lost 5 bases, V lost 3 bases, and 7 bases had no gene match. The CDR3 region has the DNA TGTGCCAGCAGCTTTCTGGTCGGACAGGGGTATGGCTACACCTTC. Its translation: CASSFLVGQGYGYTF. The full variable domain, rest sourced from reference TRBV11-2 and TRBJ1-2, is EAGVAQSPRYKIIEKRQSVAFWCNPISGHATLYWYQQILGQGPKLLIQFQNNGVVDDSQLPKDRFSAERLKGVDSTLKIQPAKLEDSAVYLCASSFLVGQGYGYTFGSGTRLTVV.

V is TRBV15 and J is TRBJ2-7; D possibly corresponds to TRBD2 (5 bases). Germline V CDR1 and CDR2: LNHNV, YYDKDF (reference sequence). CDR3 size: 13 residues. Trimming removed 5 bases at V and 5 bases at J, with 13 bases between. CDR3 amino acids: CATSVTRADEQYF. DNA of the CDR3: TGTGCCACCAGCGTCACTAGAGCTGACGAGCAGTACTTC.

The CDR3 region has the DNA TGTGCCAGCAGCAAAATCGGCAGGGCTTGGTATGGCTACACCTTC. Translated: CASSKIGRAWYGYTF. This chain joins TRBV21-1 and TRBJ1-2; the table's TRBD1 call for D was not verified on the DNA. TRBV21-1 is labeled a pseudogene. The CDR3 contains 15 residues.

This clone occurred a few times. This sequence joins TRBV18 and TRBJ1-1; D gene unclear. Germline V gene data show CDR1 as KGHSH and CDR2 as LQKENI. This CDR3 has 17 amino acids. Trimming cost V 6 bases and J 4 bases, with 24 bases left between them. The CDR3 coding sequence is TGTGCCAGCTCCACCCCATTAATACAGTCGTACGGCACTGAAGCTTTCTTT. Its translation is CASSTPLIQSYGTEAFF.

V usage is TRBV7-9 and J usage is TRBJ2-1; a possible D gene is TRBD1 (6 bases). The CDR3 is 16 amino acids. Trimming stripped 4 bases from V and 1 base from J, with 14 bases between. CDR1 is SEHNR, CDR2 FQNEAQ, per germline (reference sequence). The CDR3 region is CASSSLGGASYNEQFF. For the CDR3, the DNA is TGTGCCAGCAGCTCACTAGGGGGTGCTTCCTACAATGAGCAGTTCTTC.

The CDR3 loop reads CASSKSASSSYNEQFF. In DNA, the CDR3 is TGTGCCAGCAGTAAAAGCGCCTCAAGCTCCTACAATGAGCAGTTCTTC. The rearrangement uses TRBV14 and TRBJ2-1; D is uncertain. This CDR3 spans 16 amino acids. The germline V gene encodes CDR1 SGHDN and CDR2 FVKESK. The V gene lost 6 bases and the J gene lost 0 bases, with 15 bases spanning the gap. The variable domain in full, completed from reference TRBV14 and TRBJ2-1, reads EAGVTQFPSHSVIEKGQTVTLRCDPISGHDNLYWYRRVMGKEIKFLLHFVKESKQDESGMPNNRFLAERTGGTYSTLKVQPAELEDSGVYFCASSKSASSSYNEQFFGPGTRLTVL.

This chain joins TRBV7-2 and TRBJ2-1; TRBD2 aligns across 8 bases. Germline V gene data show CDR1 as SGHTA and CDR2 as FQGNSA. The CDR3 consists of 15 residues. The junction had 5 bases not matched to a gene; V was cut back by 0 bases and J by 7 bases. CDR3 region: CASSLASGRFNEQFF. In DNA, the CDR3 is TGTGCCAGCAGCTTAGCCAGCGGGAGATTTAATGAGCAGTTCTTC.

The V call is TRBV28, the J call TRBJ2-7; D uncertain. The germline gives CDR1 MDHEN, CDR2 SYDVKM. V dropped 4 bases and J dropped 7 bases, with 5 bases sitting between them. The CDR3 length is 10 residues. Here the CDR3 reads CASSSLEQYF. The CDR3 DNA reads TGTGCCAGCAGTTCCTTGGAGCAGTACTTC. The whole variable domain, filled in from reference TRBV28 and TRBJ2-7, reads DVKVTQSSRYLVKRTGEKVFLECVQDMDHENMFWYRQDPGLGLRLIYFSYDVKMKEKGDIPEGYSVSREKKERFSLILESASTNQTSMYLCASSSLEQYFGPGTRLTVT.

The V and J genes are TRBV7-9 and TRBJ1-2; D might be TRBD1 (6 bases). The length of the CDR3 is 15 residues. CDR1 and CDR2 from the germline V gene are SEHNR and FQNEAQ (reference sequence). Trimming took off 5 bases at V and 4 bases at J, with 17 bases between the two ends. DNA for the CDR3: TGTGCCAGCAGCCCTAGGGGGGGTCGAGGCTATGGCTACACCTTC. Protein product: CASSPRGGRGYGYTF.

This clone has only one observation. Other DNA sequences of this sample code for an identical CDR3. In nucleotides, the CDR3 is TGTGCCAGCAGTTTGCGTAATGAGCAGTTCTTC. Its protein is CASSLRNEQFF. The V gene is TRBV28, the J gene TRBJ2-1; no clear D gene. The CDR3 totals 11 residues. The V gene's germline CDR1 is MDHEN and CDR2 SYDVKM. The V gene lost 3 bases and the J gene lost 7 bases, with 4 bases spanning the gap.

This clone came up once. The chain uses TRBV29-1 and TRBJ2-3; possibly TRBD2 for D (6 bases). CDR3 size: 15 residues. Looked up from germline, CDR1 is SQVTM and CDR2 is ANQGSEA. Trimming removed 3 bases at V and 1 base at J, with 14 bases between. The DNA of the CDR3 is TGCAGCGTTGAGGGACTGGGCGGGGGCACAGATACGCAGTATTTT. Protein product: CSVEGLGGGTDTQYF.

This clone was recorded a few times. The chain uses TRBV9 and TRBJ2-1, with 10 bases fitting TRBD2. CDR3 length: 15 amino acids. Germline lookup yields CDR1 SGDLS and CDR2 YYNGEE. The ends lost 3 bases at V and 1 base at J; junction bases unmatched: 1. CDR3 bases: TGTGCCAGCAGCGAGACTAGCGGGTCCTACAATGAGCAGTTCTTC. Amino acid sequence: CASSETSGSYNEQFF. The entire variable domain, with the rest obtained from reference TRBV9 and TRBJ2-1, is as follows: DSGVTQTPKHLITATGQRVTLRCSPRSGDLSVYWYQQSLDQGLQFLIQYYNGEERAKGNILERFSAQQFPDLHSELNLSSLELGDSALYFCASSETSGSYNEQFFGPGTRLTVL.

Written as DNA, the CDR3 is TGCGCCAGCAGCCAAGTGGACAGGCTGAAGGCCAGCAATCAGCCCCAGCATTTT. This sequence encodes CASSQVDRLKASNQPQHF. The V and J genes are TRBV4-1 and TRBJ1-5; 7 nucleotides agree with TRBD1. The V and J ends lost 1 base and 1 base, in that order; junction bases with no gene match: 10. CDR1 is MGHRA, CDR2 YSYEKL, per germline. The CDR3 sequence is 18 residues long.

The V call is TRBV19, the J call TRBJ2-7, with TRBD2 matching over 7 bases. CDR3 length: 15 residues. Germline loops: CDR1 LNHDA, CDR2 SQIVND (reference sequence). Losses at the gene ends were 3 bases for V and 6 bases for J; bases not matched to a gene: 11. The CDR3 protein is CASSIDLAAPREQYF. CDR3 in DNA: TGTGCCAGTAGTATCGACCTAGCGGCACCTCGCGAGCAGTACTTC.

This clone was recorded once. The chain employs TRBV6-6 and TRBJ2-3; no firm D call. Trimming removed 1 base from V and 4 bases from J, with 9 bases in between. Looked up from germline, CDR1 is MNHNY and CDR2 is SVGAGI (reference sequence). CDR3 length equals 14 residues. CDR3 amino acids: CASSYLQIPDTQYF. The CDR3 nucleotides are TGTGCCAGCAGTTACTTACAGATCCCAGATACGCAGTATTTT.

This clone was counted a single time. The gene calls are TRBV5-1 and TRBJ1-2, with D uncertain. This CDR3 has 14 residues. Deletions cut 4 bases from V and 2 bases from J, with 12 bases between. The V gene's germline CDR1 is SGHRS and CDR2 YFSETQ. The CDR3 region is CASSNGSPNYGYTF. In DNA, the CDR3 is TGCGCCAGCAGCAACGGGTCTCCGAACTATGGCTACACCTTC.

The chain carries TRBV19 and TRBJ2-5; 11 bases are shared with TRBD1. The CDR3 loop spans 15 amino acids. The germline V gene has CDR1 LNHDA and CDR2 SQIVND (reference sequence). J gave up 9 bases and V 5 bases, and 11 bases lay outside the gene matches. In DNA form, the CDR3 reads TGTGCCAGTAGTTTCGGACAGGGGGCGCGTCGACCCCAGTACTTC. This encodes CASSFGQGARRPQYF.

As for this clone: Germline and junction disagree at one end, which may indicate a read error. The chain carries TRBV7-9 and TRBJ1-2, with D unresolved. The V gene's germline CDR1 is SEHNR and CDR2 FQNEAQ (reference sequence). This CDR3 comprises 16 residues. The CDR3 nucleotides read TGTTCCAGCAGCTTACGTCCAGGCCCCGCTAACTATGGCTACACCTTC. Amino acid sequence: CSSSLRPGPANYGYTF.

V gene TRBV11-1 combines with J gene TRBJ2-1, with D possibly TRBD2 on 5 matching bases. The CDR3 runs 14 residues. The germline gives CDR1 SGHAT, CDR2 FQDESV (reference sequence). The germline V and J ends were trimmed by 3 bases and 6 bases, with 12 bases remaining between them. CDR3 sequence: CASSFGGSANEQFF. DNA of the CDR3: TGTGCCAGCAGCTTCGGTGGGAGCGCCAATGAGCAGTTCTTC.

This clone has a single count. The chain employs TRBV13 and TRBJ2-7; 7 nucleotides line up with TRBD1. CDR3 length: 16 amino acids. V shed 4 bases and J 3 bases; nucleotides not matched to a gene: 12. Germline CDR1 is PRHDT and CDR2 is FYEKMQ (reference sequence). The CDR3 sequence: CASSSSTGTVVYEQYF. The CDR3 region has the DNA TGTGCCAGCAGCTCATCCACCGGGACAGTGGTCTACGAGCAGTACTTC.

The chain links TRBV7-2 to TRBJ1-3; 9 bases line up with TRBD1. After removal of 6 bases from V and 9 bases from J, the junction contained 12 bases not matched to a gene. The CDR3 is 15 residues long. Germline-derived CDR1 and CDR2 are SGHTA and FQGNSA. The chain's CDR3 is CASSLNTGGEGTIYF. The CDR3 DNA is TGTGCCAGCAGTTTGAACACAGGGGGCGAGGGCACCATATATTTT.

Here the CDR3 DNA reads TGTGCCACCAACAGTTTTTCGATAGCCAAAAACATTCAGTACTTC. It encodes CATNSFSIAKNIQYF. V and J are TRBV28 and TRBJ2-4; D remains ambiguous. The V and J ends lost 10 bases and 0 bases respectively, with 16 bases between them. Germline loops: CDR1 MDHEN, CDR2 SYDVKM. This CDR3 has 15 residues.

This rearrangement joins TRBV29-1 to TRBJ2-7; D may be TRBD2 (5 bases). V lost 3 bases and J 6 bases, leaving 21 bases between the germline ends. Germline V gene lookup returns CDR1 SQVTM and CDR2 ANQGSEA. The CDR3 covers 15 residues. In DNA, the CDR3 is TGCAGCGTTGACTTACCAGACGGGGATAGAGGCGAGCAGTACTTC. Translating gives CSVDLPDGDRGEQYF.